A single sample is the source of the 3 T cell receptor beta chains below, sequenced in a study of memory CD4+ T cells and cytomegalovirus serostatus. The data were produced by immunoSEQ multiplex PCR, yet TCRdb's version contains in-frame clones alone and is incomplete. The sample holds some 50,000 clones; 70% to 80% are singletons and the top ten take roughly 1.7%. Single viable CD3+CD4+CD8-CD45RO+ cells were sorted as the memory CD4+ T cells. Sequencing was performed on memory CD4+ T cells from blood. The receptors here all came from an adult in good health and CMV-seronegative.

This chain links TRBV6-6 with TRBJ2-2; D gene unclear. The CDR3 loop spans 13 amino acids. V lost 2 bases and J lost 8, with 9 bases in between. Germline V CDR1 and CDR2: MNHNY, SVGAGI (reference sequence). The CDR3 region has the DNA TGTGCCAGCAGTTACGCGAACCCTGGGGAGCTGTTTTTT. Its translation is CASSYANPGELFF.

V and J are TRBV19 and TRBJ1-1; 9 bases agree with TRBD1. The CDR3 runs 13 residues. After removal of 4 bases from V and 4 bases from J, the junction contained 1 base not matched to a gene. Germline CDR1 reads LNHDA; CDR2 reads SQIVND (reference sequence). CDR3 amino acids: CASSTTGGTEAFF. The CDR3 DNA reads TGTGCCAGTAGTACGACAGGGGGCACTGAAGCTTTCTTT.

By proportion, this clone is medium-sized. This chain uses TRBV5-6 with TRBJ1-1; no clear D. The CDR3 contains 13 residues. Trimming left V 1 base short and J 1 base short, with 5 bases between. Germline CDR1 SGHDT, CDR2 YYEEEE. In nucleotides, the CDR3 is TGTGCCAGCAGCTTGCAGCGGAACACTGAAGCTTTCTTT. Amino acid sequence: CASSLQRNTEAFF.